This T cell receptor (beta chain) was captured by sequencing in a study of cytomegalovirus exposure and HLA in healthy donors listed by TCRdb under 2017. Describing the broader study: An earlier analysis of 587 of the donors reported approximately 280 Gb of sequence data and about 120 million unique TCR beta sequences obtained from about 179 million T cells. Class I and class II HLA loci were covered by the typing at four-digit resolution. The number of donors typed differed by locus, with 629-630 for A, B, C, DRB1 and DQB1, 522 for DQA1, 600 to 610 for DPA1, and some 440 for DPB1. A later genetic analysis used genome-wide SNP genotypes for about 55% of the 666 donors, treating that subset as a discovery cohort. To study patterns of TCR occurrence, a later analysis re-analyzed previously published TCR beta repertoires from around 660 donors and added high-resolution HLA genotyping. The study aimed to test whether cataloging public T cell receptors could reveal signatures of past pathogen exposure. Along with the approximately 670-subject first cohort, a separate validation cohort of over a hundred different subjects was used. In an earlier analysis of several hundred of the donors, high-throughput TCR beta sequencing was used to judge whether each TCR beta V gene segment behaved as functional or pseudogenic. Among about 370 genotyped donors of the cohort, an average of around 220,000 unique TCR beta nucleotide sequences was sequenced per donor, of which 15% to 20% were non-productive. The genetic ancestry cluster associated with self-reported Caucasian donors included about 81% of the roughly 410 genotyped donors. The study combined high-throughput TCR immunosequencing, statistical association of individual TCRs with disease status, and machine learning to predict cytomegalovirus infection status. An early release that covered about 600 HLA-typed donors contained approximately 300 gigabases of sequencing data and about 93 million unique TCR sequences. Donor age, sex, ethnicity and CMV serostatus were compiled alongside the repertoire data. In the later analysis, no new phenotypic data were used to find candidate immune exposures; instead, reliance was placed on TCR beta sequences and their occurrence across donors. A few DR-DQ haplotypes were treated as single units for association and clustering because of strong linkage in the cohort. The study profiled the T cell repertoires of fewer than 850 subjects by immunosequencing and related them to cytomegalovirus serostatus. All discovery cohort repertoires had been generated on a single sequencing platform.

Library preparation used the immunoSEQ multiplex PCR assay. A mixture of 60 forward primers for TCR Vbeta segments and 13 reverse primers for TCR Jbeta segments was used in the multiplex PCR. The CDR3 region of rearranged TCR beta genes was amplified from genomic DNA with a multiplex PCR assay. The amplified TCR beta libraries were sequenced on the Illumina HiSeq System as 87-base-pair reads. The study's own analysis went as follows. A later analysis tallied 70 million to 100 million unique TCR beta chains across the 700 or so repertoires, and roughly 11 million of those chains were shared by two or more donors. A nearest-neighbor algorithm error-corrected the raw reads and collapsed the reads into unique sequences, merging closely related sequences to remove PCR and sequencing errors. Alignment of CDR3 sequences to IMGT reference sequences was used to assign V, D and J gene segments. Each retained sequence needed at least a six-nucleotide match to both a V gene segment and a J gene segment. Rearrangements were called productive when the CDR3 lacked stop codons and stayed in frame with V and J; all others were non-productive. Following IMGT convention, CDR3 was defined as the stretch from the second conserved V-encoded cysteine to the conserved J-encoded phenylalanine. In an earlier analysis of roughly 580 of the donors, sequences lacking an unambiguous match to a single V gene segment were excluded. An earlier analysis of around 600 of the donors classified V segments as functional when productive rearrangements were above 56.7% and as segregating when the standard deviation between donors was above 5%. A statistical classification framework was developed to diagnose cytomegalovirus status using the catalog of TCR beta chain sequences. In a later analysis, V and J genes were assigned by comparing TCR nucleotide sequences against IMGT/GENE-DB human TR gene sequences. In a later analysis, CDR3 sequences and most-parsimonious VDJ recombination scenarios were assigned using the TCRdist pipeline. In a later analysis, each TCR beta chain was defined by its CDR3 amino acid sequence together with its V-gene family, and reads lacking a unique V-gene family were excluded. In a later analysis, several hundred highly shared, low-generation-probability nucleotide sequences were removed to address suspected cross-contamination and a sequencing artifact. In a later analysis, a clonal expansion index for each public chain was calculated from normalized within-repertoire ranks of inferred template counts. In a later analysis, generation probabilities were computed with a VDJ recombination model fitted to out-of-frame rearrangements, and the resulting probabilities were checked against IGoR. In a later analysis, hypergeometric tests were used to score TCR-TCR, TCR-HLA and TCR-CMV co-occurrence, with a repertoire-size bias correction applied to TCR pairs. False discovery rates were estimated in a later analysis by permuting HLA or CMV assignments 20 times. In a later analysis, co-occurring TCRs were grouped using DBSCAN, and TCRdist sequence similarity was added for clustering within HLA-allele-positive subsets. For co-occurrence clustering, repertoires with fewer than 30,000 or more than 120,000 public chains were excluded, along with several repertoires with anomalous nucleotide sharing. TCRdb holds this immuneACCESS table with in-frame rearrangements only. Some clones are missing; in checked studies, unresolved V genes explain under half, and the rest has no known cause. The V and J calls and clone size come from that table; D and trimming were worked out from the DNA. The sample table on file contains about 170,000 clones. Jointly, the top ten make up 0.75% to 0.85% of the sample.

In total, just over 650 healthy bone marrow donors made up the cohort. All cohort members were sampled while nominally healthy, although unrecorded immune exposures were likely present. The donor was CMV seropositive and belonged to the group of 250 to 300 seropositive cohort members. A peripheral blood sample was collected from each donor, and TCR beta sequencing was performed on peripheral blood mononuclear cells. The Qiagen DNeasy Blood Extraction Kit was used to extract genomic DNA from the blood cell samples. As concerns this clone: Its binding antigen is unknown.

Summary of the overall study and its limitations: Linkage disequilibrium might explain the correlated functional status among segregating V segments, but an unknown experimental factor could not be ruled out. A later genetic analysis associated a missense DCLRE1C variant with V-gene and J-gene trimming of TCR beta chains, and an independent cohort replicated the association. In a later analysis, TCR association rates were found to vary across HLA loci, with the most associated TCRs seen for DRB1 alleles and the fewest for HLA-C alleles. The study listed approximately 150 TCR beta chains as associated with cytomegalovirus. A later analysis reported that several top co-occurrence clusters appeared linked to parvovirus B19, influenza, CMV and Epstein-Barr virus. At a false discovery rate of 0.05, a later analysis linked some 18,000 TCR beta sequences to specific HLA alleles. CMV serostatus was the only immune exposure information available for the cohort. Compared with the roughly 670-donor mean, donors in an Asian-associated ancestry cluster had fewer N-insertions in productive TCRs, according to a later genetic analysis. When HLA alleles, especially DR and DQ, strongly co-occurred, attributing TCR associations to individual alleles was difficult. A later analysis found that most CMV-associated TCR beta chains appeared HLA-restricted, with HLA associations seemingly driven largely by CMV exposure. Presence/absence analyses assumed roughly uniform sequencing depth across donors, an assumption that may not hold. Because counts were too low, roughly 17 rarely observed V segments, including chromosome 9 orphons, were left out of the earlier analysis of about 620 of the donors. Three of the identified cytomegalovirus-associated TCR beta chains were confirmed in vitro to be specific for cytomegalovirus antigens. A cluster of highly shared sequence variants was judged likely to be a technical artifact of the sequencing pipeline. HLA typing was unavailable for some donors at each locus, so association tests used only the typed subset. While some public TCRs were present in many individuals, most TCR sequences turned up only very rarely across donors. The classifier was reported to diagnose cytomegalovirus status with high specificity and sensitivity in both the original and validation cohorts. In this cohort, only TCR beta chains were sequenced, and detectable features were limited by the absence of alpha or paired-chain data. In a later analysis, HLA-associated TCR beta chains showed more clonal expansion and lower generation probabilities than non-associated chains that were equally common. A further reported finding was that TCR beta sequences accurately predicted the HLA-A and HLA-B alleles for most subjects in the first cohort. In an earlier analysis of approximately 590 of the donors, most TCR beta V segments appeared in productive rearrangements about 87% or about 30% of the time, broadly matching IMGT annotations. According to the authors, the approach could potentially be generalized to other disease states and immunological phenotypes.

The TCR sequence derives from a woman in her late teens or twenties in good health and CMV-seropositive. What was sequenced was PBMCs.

The CDR3 region has the sequence CASSLAEANTGELFF. The DNA sequence is TGTGCCAGCAGTTTAGCGGAAGCGAACACCGGGGAGCTGTTTTTT. The chain is encoded by TRBV2 joined to TRBJ2-2, and TRBD2 may be the D gene, going by 6 matching bases. The cysteine opens and the phenylalanine closes a CDR3 of 15 amino acids. This entry keeps only the CDR3 DNA: 45 bases, framed from base 1. The CDR1 and CDR2 encoded by the germline V gene are SNHLY and FYNNEI. The V end loses 5 bases and the J end loses 0 bases, and a stretch of 10 bases separates them.